What follows is one T cell receptor beta chain and its context. This record belongs to a study of blood T cell repertoires in COVID-19. Across the study: Sources were T cells, B-cell-depleted T cells, or PBMCs; the material itself was cDNA or gDNA.

Original processing notes: Quantification of nucleated cells was approximated via reference gene primer amplification. TCRdb's copy holds only in-frame clones and misses some; the assay was immunoSEQ multiplex PCR. From that table come the V and J calls and clone size; the DNA was used to work out D and trimming. The data show some 250,000 clones, around nine tenths seen once. This sequence originates from a woman between 70 and 85 years old with active or convalescent COVID-19. Specimen: peripheral blood.

The CDR3 nucleotides read TGTGCCAGTAAGGACAGGGCTAATCAGCCCCAGCATTTT. This sequence encodes CASKDRANQPQHF. The chain carries TRBV19 and TRBJ1-5; 8 bases map to TRBD1. CDR3 size: 13 residues. V gave up 7 bases and J gave up 4 bases; unmatched junction bases: 3. Per germline, CDR1 LNHDA and CDR2 SQIVND (reference sequence).